Each of the 2 T cell receptor beta chains below was sequenced from the same sample in a study of graft-versus-host responses after intestinal transplantation. The assay was immunoSEQ multiplex PCR, and TCRdb's table has in-frame clones only and misses some. This table has around 120,000 clones, 85% to 95% appearing once. No antigens are known for them. The sample was unstimulated CD8+ T cells sorted from spleen or lymph node cells, taken before intestinal transplant. The receptors derive from a human donor who received an intestinal transplant.

The rearrangement uses TRBV2 and TRBJ2-4; a possible D gene is TRBD2 (5 bases). CDR1 and CDR2 (germline): SNHLY, FYNNEI. V lost 1 base to trimming and J lost 0 bases, with 10 bases between them. The CDR3 contains 16 residues. CDR3 sequence: CASSEEDSLAKNIQYF. The CDR3, as DNA: TGTGCCAGCAGTGAAGAGGACTCCTTAGCCAAAAACATTCAGTACTTC.

The rearrangement uses TRBV7-3 and TRBJ2-3, with TRBD1 matching 7 bases. Germline trimming cut 3 bases from V and 3 bases from J; bases unmatched to any gene: 9. CDR1 is SGHTA, CDR2 FQGTGA, per germline. The CDR3 consists of 16 residues. The CDR3 DNA reads TGTGCCAGCAGCTTCGACAGGGTCGAGTTGACAGATACGCAGTATTTT. This encodes CASSFDRVELTDTQYF.